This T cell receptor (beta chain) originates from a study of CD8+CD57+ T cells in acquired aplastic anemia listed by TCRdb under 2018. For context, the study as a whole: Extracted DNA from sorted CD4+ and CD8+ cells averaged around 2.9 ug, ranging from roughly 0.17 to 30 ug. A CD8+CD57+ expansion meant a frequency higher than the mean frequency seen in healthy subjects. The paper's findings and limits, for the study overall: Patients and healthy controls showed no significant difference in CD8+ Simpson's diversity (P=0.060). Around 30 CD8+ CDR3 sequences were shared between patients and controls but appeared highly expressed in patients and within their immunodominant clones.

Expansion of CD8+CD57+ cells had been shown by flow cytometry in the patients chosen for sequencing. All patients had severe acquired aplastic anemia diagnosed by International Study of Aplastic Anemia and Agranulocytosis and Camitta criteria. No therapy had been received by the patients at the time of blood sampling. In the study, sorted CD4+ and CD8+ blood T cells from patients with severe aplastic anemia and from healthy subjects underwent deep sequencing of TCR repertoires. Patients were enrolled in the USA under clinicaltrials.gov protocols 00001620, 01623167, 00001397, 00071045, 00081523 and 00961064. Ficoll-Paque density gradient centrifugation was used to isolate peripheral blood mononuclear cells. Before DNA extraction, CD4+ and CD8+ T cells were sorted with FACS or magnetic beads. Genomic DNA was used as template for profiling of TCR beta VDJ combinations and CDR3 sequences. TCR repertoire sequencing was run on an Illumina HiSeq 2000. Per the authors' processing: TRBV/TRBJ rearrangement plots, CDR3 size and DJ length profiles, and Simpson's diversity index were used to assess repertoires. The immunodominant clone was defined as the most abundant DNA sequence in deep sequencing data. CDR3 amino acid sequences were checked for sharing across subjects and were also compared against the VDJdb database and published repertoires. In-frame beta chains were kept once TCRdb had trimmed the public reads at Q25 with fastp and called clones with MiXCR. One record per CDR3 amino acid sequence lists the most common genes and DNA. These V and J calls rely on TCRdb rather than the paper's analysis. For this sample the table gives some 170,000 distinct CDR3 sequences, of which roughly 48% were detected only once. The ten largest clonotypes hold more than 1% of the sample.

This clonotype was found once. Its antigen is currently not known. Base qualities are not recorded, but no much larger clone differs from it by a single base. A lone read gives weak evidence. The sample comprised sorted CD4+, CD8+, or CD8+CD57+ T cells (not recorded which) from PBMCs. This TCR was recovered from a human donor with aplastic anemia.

The DNA sequence is given as TGTGCCAGTAGTTTACCGGCGGGGAACACTGAAGCTTTCTTT. Its translation is CASSLPAGNTEAFF. The sequence links TRBV19 to TRBJ1-1, with the D gene uncertain. V was cut back by 5 bases and J by 1 base, leaving a gap of 11 bases between them. CDR1 and CDR2 are read off the germline V gene (reference sequence) as LNHDA and SQIVND. There are 14 amino acids in the CDR3, from cysteine to phenylalanine inclusive. CDR3 DNA only is kept here, 42 bases in frame from base 1.